These 24 T cell receptor beta chains originate from one sample sequenced in a study of blood T cell repertoires in COVID-19. TCRdb's copy holds only in-frame clones and misses some; the assay was immunoSEQ multiplex PCR. The table has around 130,000 clones, 70% to 85% seen once. Sequencing was done on a sample of peripheral blood. Source of these receptors: a woman in her sixties or seventies with acute or convalescent COVID-19.

The chain couples TRBV3-1 (or the pseudogene TRBV3-2) to TRBJ1-1; TRBD1 might be the D (5 bases). The germline CDR1 and CDR2 sequences are LGHDT and YNNKEL (reference sequence). V was clipped by 1 base and J by 6 bases, with 9 bases between them. There are 13 residues in the CDR3. The CDR3 protein is CASSQVRDSEAFF. The CDR3 coding sequence is TGTGCCAGCAGCCAAGTCAGGGATTCTGAAGCTTTCTTT.

CDR3 loop: CASSGTGNSPQHF. CDR3 bases: TGTGCCAGTTCCGGGACAGGTAATTCGCCCCAGCATTTT. This chain connects TRBV19 to TRBJ1-5; 8 bases align to TRBD1. After removal of 8 bases from V and 9 bases from J, the junction contained 9 bases not matched to a gene. The germline V gene encodes CDR1 LNHDA and CDR2 SQIVND (reference sequence). The CDR3 extends over 13 amino acids.

A single count supports this clone. The chain has TRBV7-8 and TRBJ2-7; possible D gene TRBD1, 5 bases. V lost 5 bases and J lost 4, with 15 bases in between. This CDR3 region has 14 residues. CDR1 and CDR2 (germline): SGHVS, FQNEAQ. CDR3 sequence reads: CASSQAPAGYEQYV. The CDR3 nucleotides are TGTGCCAGCAGCCAAGCCCCAGCAGGGTACGAGCAGTACGTC.

The CDR3 DNA reads as TGTGCCAGCAGCCAAGGATCAAACAGGGTGGGCTATGGCTACACCTTC. Protein sequence: CASSQGSNRVGYGYTF. The chain joins TRBV4-2 to TRBJ1-2; possible D gene TRBD1, 6 bases. The germline V and J ends were trimmed by 1 base and 4 bases, with 16 bases remaining between them. The CDR3 runs 16 residues. Germline assignment: CDR1 LGHNA and CDR2 YNFKEQ.

The J gene is TRBJ1-1, the V gene TRBV7-9, with D tentatively TRBD1 (6 bases). There are 14 residues in the CDR3. CDR1 and CDR2 (germline): SEHNR, FQNEAQ (reference sequence). V dropped 2 bases and J dropped 5 bases, with 12 bases sitting between them. DNA for the CDR3: TGTGCCAGCAGCTTAATTGCAGGGGATACTGAAGCTTTCTTT. It translates to CASSLIAGDTEAFF. Drawing the rest from reference TRBV7-9 and TRBJ1-1, the complete variable domain is DTGVSQNPRHKITKRGQNVTFRCDPISEHNRLYWYRQTLGQGPEFLTYFQNEAQLEKSRLLSDRFSAERPKGSFSTLEIQRTEQGDSAMYLCASSLIAGDTEAFFGQGTRLTVV.

V and J are TRBV21-1 and TRBJ1-5; the table gives TRBD1 as D, unverified against the DNA. TRBV21-1 counts as a pseudogene. This CDR3 comprises 20 residues. The DNA for the CDR3 is TGTGCCAGCAGCAAAGTAGGATTGGACAGGAAGGTAGATAGCAATCAGCCCCAGCATTTT. Protein sequence: CASSKVGLDRKVDSNQPQHF.

The CDR3 is CASGIEMGTRRTGELFF. The CDR3 DNA is TGTGCCAGCGGGATTGAAATGGGGACTAGACGTACCGGGGAGCTGTTTTTT. The chain has TRBV2 and TRBJ2-2, with 8 bases fitting TRBD2. Germline CDR1 is SNHLY and CDR2 is FYNNEI. This CDR3 spans 17 amino acids. Trimming removed 8 bases from V and 5 bases from J; junction bases left unmatched: 16.

The chain recombines TRBV2 with TRBJ1-3; D perhaps matches TRBD1 (6 bases). Germline V CDR1 and CDR2: SNHLY, FYNNEI. V was pared by 4 bases and J by 0 bases, with 13 bases between. The CDR3 has 16 amino acids. The CDR3 DNA sequence: TGTGCCAGCAGTGGGGGCATCAGGGGCTCTGGAAACACCATATATTTT. It translates to CASSGGIRGSGNTIYF.

V and J are TRBV5-1 and TRBJ1-2; D gene ambiguous. From germline, CDR1 is SGHRS and CDR2 YFSETQ. This CDR3 has 12 residues. Trimming cost V 4 bases and J 6 bases, with 10 bases left between them. The CDR3: CASSLDLDGYTF. The CDR3 DNA reads TGCGCCAGCAGCCTTGACTTGGATGGCTACACCTTC.

The chain links TRBV3-1 (or the pseudogene TRBV3-2) to TRBJ1-1, with D perhaps TRBD1 (6 bases). Germline V gene data show CDR1 as LGHDT and CDR2 as YNNKEL (reference sequence). The ends were cut back, 5 bases at V and 3 bases at J, with 19 bases in the middle. The CDR3 covers 16 residues. CDR3 sequence reads: CASSSGLQGWDTEAFF. CDR3 DNA: TGTGCCAGCAGCTCAGGTCTACAGGGATGGGACACTGAAGCTTTCTTT.

The chain links TRBV30 to TRBJ1-2; TRBD1 might be the D (6 bases). Trimming removed 2 bases at V and 8 bases at J, with 21 bases between. The CDR3 extends over 15 amino acids. Germline CDR1 reads GTSNPN; CDR2 reads SVGIG (reference sequence). The CDR3 nucleotides are TGTGCCTGGAGTCCCCTGGGGCAGGGGCTTCGCGGCTACACCTTC. This codes for CAWSPLGQGLRGYTF.

This rearrangement joins TRBV7-9 to TRBJ2-7, with TRBD1 identical over 7 bases. The germline CDR1 and CDR2 sequences are SEHNR and FQNEAQ (reference sequence). V dropped 5 bases and J dropped 4; count of bases not matched to a gene: 17. This CDR3 has 17 amino acids. The CDR3 is CASSPRTGAGIYYEQYF. Written as DNA, the CDR3 is TGTGCCAGCAGCCCCCGCACAGGGGCCGGAATCTATTACGAGCAGTACTTC.

This clone was observed a few times. CDR3 residues: CASSRTTGSQETQYF. CDR3 nucleotide sequence: TGTGCCAGTAGTAGGACGACAGGGTCACAAGAGACCCAGTACTTC. The chain is built from TRBV19 and TRBJ2-5; TRBD1 agrees at 7 bases. The CDR3 is made up of 15 amino acids. V gave up 4 bases and J gave up 2 bases; unmatched junction bases: 7. CDR1 and CDR2 from the germline V gene are LNHDA and SQIVND (reference sequence).

The chain couples TRBV6-9 to TRBJ1-5; 7 bases are shared with TRBD1. V trimming: 6 bases; J trimming: 7 bases; junction bases outside the gene matches: 6. Looked up from germline, CDR1 is MNHGY and CDR2 is SVAAGI. CDR3 length equals 13 residues. This chain's CDR3 is CASRSDRVQPQHF. DNA of the CDR3: TGTGCCAGCAGGTCCGACAGGGTCCAGCCCCAGCATTTT.

The V call is TRBV2, the J call TRBJ2-2, with TRBD2 as a possible D gene (6 bases). Germline assignment: CDR1 SNHLY and CDR2 FYNNEI. This CDR3 has 16 amino acids. V gave up 4 bases and J gave up 1 base, with 13 bases separating them. The CDR3 bases are TGTGCCAGCAGTGCGGGACTGACGAAGAACACCGGGGAGCTGTTTTTT. Its translation: CASSAGLTKNTGELFF.

This chain joins TRBV2 and TRBJ1-6; 8 bases line up with TRBD1. Germline-derived CDR1 and CDR2 are SNHLY and FYNNEI. V shed 2 bases, J shed 5 bases, and the junction held 11 bases outside the gene matches. The length of the CDR3 is 18 residues. In nucleotides, the CDR3 is TGTGCCAGCAGTGAAAGGCAGGGGGCCCGCCAGCATAATTCACCCCTCCACTTT. Translated, it gives CASSERQGARQHNSPLHF.

The chain recombines TRBV6-5 with TRBJ2-5; 11 nucleotides line up with TRBD2. The CDR3 runs 16 residues. Germline V gene sequence: CDR1 MNHEY, CDR2 SVGAGI. The V gene end was trimmed by 2 bases and the J gene end by 5 bases; junction bases not matched to a gene: 7. The CDR3: CASSYGERTSGETQYF. The CDR3 nucleotides are TGTGCCAGCAGTTACGGGGAGAGGACTAGCGGGGAGACCCAGTACTTC.

The chain's CDR3 is CASSFGLGNEKLFF. Here the CDR3 DNA reads TGTGCCAGCAGCTTCGGACTTGGGAATGAAAAACTGTTTTTT. The chain employs TRBV5-6 and TRBJ1-4; D remains ambiguous. Deletions cut 2 bases from V and 5 bases from J, with 10 bases between. The CDR3 has 14 amino acids. The V gene's germline CDR1 is SGHDT and CDR2 YYEEEE.

This CDR3 is CASSLLNGKLFF. The DNA for the CDR3 is TGTGCCAGCAGCTTATTGAACGGAAAACTGTTTTTT. This rearrangement joins TRBV5-8 to TRBJ1-4; D uncertain. Trimming removed 2 bases at V and 10 bases at J, with 9 bases between. This CDR3 is built from 12 residues. Germline V gene sequence: CDR1 SGHTS, CDR2 YDEGEE.

The DNA for the CDR3 is TGCGCCAGCAGCTTATGGGGCACGAGCGGGAGAGAGCAGTTCTTC. This gives the protein CASSLWGTSGREQFF. The chain recombines TRBV5-1 with TRBJ2-1; TRBD2 matches 8 bases. The CDR3 has 15 amino acids. V was clipped by 2 bases and J by 10 bases; unmatched bases: 11. Germline V gene lookup returns CDR1 SGHRS and CDR2 YFSETQ.

This clone was seen once. The chain uses TRBV28 and TRBJ1-2, with 7 bases fitting TRBD1. The J segment lost 2 bases and the V segment lost 10 bases, leaving 7 bases of the junction unmatched. The CDR3 has 13 amino acids. CDR1 is MDHEN, CDR2 SYDVKM, per germline. For the CDR3, the DNA is TGTGCCACCATCAGGGGGAGGAACTATGGCTACACCTTC. This encodes CATIRGRNYGYTF.

CDR3 bases: TGTGCCAGCAGCCAAGATTGGAGGATGGCCAGCTCCTACAATGAGCAGTTCTTC. Protein product: CASSQDWRMASSYNEQFF. The chain links TRBV3-1 (or the pseudogene TRBV3-2) to TRBJ2-1, with D maybe TRBD2 (5 bases). Germline V CDR1 and CDR2: LGHDT, YNNKEL (reference sequence). Between the trimmed V and J ends, which lost 0 bases and 0 bases, there was a span of 15 bases. CDR3 length equals 18 residues.

The rearrangement uses TRBV12-3 or TRBV12-4 and TRBJ2-1; no firm D call. V gave up 5 bases and J gave up 8 bases, with 10 bases separating them. CDR3 size: 12 residues. DNA of the CDR3: TGTGCCAGCAGTCTCTCGTTCGATGAGCAGTTCTTC. It is translated as CASSLSFDEQFF.

The V gene is TRBV7-9, the J gene TRBJ1-2; perhaps TRBD1 as D (6 bases). Trimming left V 6 bases short and J 14 bases short, with 25 bases between. The CDR3 sequence is 14 residues long. Germline V gives CDR1 SEHNR, CDR2 FQNEAQ (reference sequence). CDR3: CASSRVVGGHSGTF. DNA for the CDR3: TGTGCCAGCAGTCGGGTAGTGGGGGGGCACTCCGGAACCTTC.